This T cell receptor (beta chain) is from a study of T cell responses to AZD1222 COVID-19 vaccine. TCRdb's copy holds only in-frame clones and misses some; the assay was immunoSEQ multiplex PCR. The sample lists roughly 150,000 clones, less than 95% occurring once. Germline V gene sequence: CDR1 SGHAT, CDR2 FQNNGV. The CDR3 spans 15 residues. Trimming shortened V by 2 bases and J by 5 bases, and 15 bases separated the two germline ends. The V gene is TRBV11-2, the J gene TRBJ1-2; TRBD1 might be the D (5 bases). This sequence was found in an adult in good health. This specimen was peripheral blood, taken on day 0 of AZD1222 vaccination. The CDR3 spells CASSLLGPSRYGYTF. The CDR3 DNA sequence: TGTGCCAGCAGCTTATTGGGACCCAGCCGGTATGGCTACACCTTC.